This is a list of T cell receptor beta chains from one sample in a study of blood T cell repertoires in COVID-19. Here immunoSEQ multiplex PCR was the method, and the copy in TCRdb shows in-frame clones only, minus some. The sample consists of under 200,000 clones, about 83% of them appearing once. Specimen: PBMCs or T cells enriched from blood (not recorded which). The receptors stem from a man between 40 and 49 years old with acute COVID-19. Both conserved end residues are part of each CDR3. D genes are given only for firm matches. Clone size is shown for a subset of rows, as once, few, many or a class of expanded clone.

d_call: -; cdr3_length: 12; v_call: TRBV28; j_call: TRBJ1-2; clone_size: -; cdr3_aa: CASSLSLSGYTF; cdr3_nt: TGTGCCAGCAGTTTATCCCTGAGTGGCTACACCTTC
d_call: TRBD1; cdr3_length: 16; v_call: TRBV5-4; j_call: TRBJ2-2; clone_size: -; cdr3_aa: CASSLGRDRSTGELFF; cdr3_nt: TGTGCCAGCAGCTTGGGTCGGGACAGATCTACCGGGGAGCTGTTTTTT
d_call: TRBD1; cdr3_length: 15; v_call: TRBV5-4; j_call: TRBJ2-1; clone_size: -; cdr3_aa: CASSIRDSGQNEQFF; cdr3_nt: TGTGCCAGCAGCATCCGGGACAGCGGCCAGAATGAGCAGTTCTTC
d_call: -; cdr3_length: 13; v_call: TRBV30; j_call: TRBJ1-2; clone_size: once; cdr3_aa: CAWSAGPNYGYTF; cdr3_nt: TGTGCCTGGAGTGCGGGTCCTAACTATGGCTACACCTTC
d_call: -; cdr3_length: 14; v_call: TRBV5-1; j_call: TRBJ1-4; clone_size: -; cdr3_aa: CASSPGRVGEKLFF; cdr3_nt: TGCGCCAGCAGCCCGGGCAGGGTGGGTGAAAAACTGTTTTTT
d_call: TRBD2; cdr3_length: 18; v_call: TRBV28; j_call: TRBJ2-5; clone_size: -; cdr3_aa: CASSSVRREGIIQETQYF; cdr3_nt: TGTGCCAGCAGTTCTGTCCGGCGGGAGGGAATAATCCAAGAGACCCAGTACTTC
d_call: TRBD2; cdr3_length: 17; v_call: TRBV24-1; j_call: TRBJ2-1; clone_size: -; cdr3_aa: CATSEHIAGDPHNEQFF; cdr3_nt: TGTGCCACCAGTGAACACATAGCGGGAGACCCCCACAATGAGCAGTTCTTC
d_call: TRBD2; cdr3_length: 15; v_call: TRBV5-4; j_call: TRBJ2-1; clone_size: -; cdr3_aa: CASSLESGVRHEQFF; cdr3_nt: TGTGCCAGCAGCTTGGAAAGCGGGGTCCGCCATGAGCAGTTCTTC
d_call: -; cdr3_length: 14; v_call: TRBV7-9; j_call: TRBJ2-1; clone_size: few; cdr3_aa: CASSFGGSYNEQFF; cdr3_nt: TGTGCCAGCAGCTTTGGCGGTAGCTACAATGAGCAGTTCTTC
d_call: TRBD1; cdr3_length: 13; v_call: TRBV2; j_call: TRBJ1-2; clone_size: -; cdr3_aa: CASRTGGRSGYTF; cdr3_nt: TGTGCCAGCAGGACAGGGGGCAGAAGTGGCTACACCTTC
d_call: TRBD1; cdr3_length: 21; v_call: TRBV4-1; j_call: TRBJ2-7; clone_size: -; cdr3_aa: CASSQDFWTGRHTGVSYEQYF; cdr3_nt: TGCGCCAGCAGCCAAGATTTTTGGACAGGCCGGCACACCGGGGTATCCTACGAGCAGTACTTC
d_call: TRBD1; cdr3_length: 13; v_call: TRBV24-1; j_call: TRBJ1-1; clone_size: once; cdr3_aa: CATSGRQGAEAFF; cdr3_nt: TGTGCCACCAGTGGTAGACAGGGGGCTGAAGCTTTCTTT
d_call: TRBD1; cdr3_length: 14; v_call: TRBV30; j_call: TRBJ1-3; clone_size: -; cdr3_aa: CAWSVTGVSNTIYF; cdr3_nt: TGTGCCTGGAGTGTAACAGGGGTTTCGAACACCATATATTTT
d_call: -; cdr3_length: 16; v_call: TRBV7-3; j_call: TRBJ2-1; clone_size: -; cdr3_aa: CASSLTSDRGYNEQFF; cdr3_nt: TGTGCCAGCAGCTTAACATCCGACCGGGGTTACAATGAGCAGTTCTTC
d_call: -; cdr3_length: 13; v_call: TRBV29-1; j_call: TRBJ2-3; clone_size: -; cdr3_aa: CSVDRGLPDTQYF; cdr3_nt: TGCAGCGTTGACCGGGGTCTCCCAGATACGCAGTATTTT
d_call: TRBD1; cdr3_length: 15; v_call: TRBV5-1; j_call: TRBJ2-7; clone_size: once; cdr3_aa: CASSPGDRNGVEQYF; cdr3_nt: TGCGCCAGCAGCCCGGGGGACAGGAACGGAGTCGAGCAGTACTTC
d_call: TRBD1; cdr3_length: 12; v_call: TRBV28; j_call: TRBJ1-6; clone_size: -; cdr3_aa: CASKQGNSPLHF; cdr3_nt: TGTGCCAGCAAACAGGGGAATTCACCCCTCCACTTT
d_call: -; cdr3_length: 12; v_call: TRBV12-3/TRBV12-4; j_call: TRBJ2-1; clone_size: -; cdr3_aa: CASMEGLPEQFF; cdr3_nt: TGTGCCAGCATGGAGGGCCTCCCTGAGCAGTTCTTC
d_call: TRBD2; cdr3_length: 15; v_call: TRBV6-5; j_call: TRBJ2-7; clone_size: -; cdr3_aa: CASSPLAGENYEQYF; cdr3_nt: TGTGCCAGCAGTCCGTTGGCGGGAGAAAACTACGAGCAGTACTTC
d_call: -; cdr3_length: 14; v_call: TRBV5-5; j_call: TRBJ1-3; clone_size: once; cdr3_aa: CASSLYSSGNTIYF; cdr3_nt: TGTGCCAGCAGCTTGTACAGCTCTGGAAACACCATATATTTT
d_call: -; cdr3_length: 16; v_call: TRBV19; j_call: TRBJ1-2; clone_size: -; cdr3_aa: CASSPRWKGREFGYTF; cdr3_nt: TGTGCCAGTAGCCCTAGGTGGAAGGGGAGGGAATTTGGCTACACCTTC
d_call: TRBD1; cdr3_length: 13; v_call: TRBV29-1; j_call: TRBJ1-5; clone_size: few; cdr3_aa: CSAGQDRDQPQHF; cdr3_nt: TGCAGCGCCGGGCAGGACAGGGACCAGCCCCAGCATTTT
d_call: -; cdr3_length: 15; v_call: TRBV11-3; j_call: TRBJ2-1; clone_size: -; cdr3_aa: CASSLGGSSYNEQFF; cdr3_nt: TGTGCCAGCAGCTTAGGTGGGAGCTCCTACAATGAGCAGTTCTTC
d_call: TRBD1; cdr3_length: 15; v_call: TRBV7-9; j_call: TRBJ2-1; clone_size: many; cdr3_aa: CASSIQGVAVGEQFF; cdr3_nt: TGTGCCAGCAGCATACAGGGGGTCGCAGTTGGTGAGCAGTTCTTC
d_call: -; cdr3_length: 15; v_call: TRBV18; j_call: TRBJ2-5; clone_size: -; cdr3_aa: CASSPTFGYGETQYF; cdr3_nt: TGTGCCAGCTCACCAACTTTCGGGTACGGCGAGACCCAGTACTTC
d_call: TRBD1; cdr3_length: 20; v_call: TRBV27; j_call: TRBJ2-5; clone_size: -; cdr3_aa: CASRETGRSGQGGLRETQYF; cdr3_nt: TGTGCCAGCAGGGAGACGGGTCGCTCGGGACAGGGAGGACTCCGGGAGACCCAGTACTTC
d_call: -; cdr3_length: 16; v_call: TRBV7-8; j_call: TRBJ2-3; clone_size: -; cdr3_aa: CASSLGGQRAGDTQYF; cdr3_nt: TGTGCCAGCAGCTTAGGTGGGCAGCGGGCGGGAGATACGCAGTATTTT
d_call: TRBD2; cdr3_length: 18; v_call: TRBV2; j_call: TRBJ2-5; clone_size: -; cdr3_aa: CASSETSGSNPRRETQYF; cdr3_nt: TGTGCCAGCAGTGAGACTAGCGGGAGTAACCCTAGGCGGGAGACCCAGTACTTC
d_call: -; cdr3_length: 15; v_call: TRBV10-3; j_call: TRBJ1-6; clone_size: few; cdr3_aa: CATSPGQGYNSPLHF; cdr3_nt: TGTGCCACCTCCCCAGGCCAGGGCTATAATTCACCCCTCCACTTT
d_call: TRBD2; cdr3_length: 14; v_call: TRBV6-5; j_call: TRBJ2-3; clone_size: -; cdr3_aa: CASSYGGRAGTQYF; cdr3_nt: TGTGCCAGCAGTTACGGCGGGAGGGCCGGTACGCAGTATTTT
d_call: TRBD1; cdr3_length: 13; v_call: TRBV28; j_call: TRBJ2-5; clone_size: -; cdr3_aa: CASGQGASETQYF; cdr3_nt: TGTGCCAGCGGACAGGGGGCTTCAGAGACCCAGTACTTC
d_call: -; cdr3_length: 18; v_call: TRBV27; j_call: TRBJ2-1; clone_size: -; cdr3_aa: CASSLMVAPPKIHNEQFF; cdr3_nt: TGTGCCAGCAGTTTAATGGTGGCTCCACCCAAAATTCACAATGAGCAGTTCTTC
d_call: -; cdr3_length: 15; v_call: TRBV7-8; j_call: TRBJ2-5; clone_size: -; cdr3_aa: CASSLASGVGETQYF; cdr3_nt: TGTGCCAGCAGCTTAGCCTCGGGGGTAGGGGAGACCCAGTACTTC
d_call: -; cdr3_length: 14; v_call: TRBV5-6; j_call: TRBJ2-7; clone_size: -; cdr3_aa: CASSFSGVPYEQYF; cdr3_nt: TGTGCCAGCAGCTTCTCAGGGGTTCCCTACGAGCAGTACTTC
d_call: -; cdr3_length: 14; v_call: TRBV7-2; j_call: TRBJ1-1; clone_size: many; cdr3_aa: CASSLGHANTEAFF; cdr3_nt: TGTGCCAGCAGCTTGGGACACGCGAACACTGAAGCTTTCTTT
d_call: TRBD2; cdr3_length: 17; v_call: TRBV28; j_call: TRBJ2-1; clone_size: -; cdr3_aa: CASPPGPSGQSYNEQFF; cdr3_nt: TGTGCCAGCCCCCCTGGGCCTAGCGGGCAATCCTACAATGAGCAGTTCTTC
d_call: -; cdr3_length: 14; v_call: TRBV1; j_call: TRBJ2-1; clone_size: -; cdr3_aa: CTSPSSQAHNEQFF; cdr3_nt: TGCACCAGCCCCTCCTCTCAAGCCCACAATGAGCAGTTCTTC
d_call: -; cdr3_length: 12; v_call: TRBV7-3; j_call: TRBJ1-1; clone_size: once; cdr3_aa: CASSRRNTEAFF; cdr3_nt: TGTGCCAGCAGCCGCAGGAACACTGAAGCTTTCTTT
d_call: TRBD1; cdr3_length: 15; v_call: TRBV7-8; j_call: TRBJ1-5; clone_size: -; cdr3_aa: CASSLGDRQHQPQHF; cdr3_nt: TGTGCCAGCAGCTTAGGGGACAGACAACATCAGCCCCAGCATTTT
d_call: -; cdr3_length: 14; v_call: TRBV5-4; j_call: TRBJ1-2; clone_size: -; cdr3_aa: CASSSIPGREGYTF; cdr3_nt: TGTGCCAGCAGCTCCATACCAGGAAGAGAGGGCTACACCTTC
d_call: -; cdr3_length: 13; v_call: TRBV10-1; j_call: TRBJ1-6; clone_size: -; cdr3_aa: CASREDGNSPLHF; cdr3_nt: TGCGCCAGCAGGGAAGACGGGAATTCACCCCTCCACTTT
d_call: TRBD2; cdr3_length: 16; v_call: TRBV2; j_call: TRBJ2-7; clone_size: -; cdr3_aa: CASAIGTSGRAGEQYF; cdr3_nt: TGTGCCAGTGCGATTGGGACTAGCGGGAGGGCGGGTGAGCAGTACTTC
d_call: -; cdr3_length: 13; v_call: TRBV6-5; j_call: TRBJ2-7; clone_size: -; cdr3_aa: CASGWTAHYEQYF; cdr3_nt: TGTGCCAGCGGATGGACAGCGCACTACGAGCAGTACTTC
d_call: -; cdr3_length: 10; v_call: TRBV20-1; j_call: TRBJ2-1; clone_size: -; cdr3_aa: CSATSYEQFF; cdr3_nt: TGCAGTGCAACGAGCTATGAGCAGTTCTTC
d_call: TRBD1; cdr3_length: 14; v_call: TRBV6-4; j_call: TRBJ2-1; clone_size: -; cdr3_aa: CASSVGDSNNEQFF; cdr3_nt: TGTGCCAGCAGTGTGGGGGACAGCAACAATGAGCAGTTCTTC
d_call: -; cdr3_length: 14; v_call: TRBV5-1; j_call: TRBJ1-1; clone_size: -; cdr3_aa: CASSSGGAHTEAFF; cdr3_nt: TGCGCCAGCAGCAGTGGGGGGGCGCACACTGAAGCTTTCTTT
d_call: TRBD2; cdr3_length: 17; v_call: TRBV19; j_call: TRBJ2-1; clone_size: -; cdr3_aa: CASSPSWTSGSVNEQFF; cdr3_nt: TGTGCCAGTAGTCCTTCCTGGACTAGCGGGAGCGTCAATGAGCAGTTCTTC
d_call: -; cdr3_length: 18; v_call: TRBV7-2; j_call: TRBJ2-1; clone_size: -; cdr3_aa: CASSLGASFGGPYNEQFF; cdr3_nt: TGTGCCAGCAGCTTAGGGGCTTCCTTTGGCGGGCCGTACAATGAGCAGTTCTTC
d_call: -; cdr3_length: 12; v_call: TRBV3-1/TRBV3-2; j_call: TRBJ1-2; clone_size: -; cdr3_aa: CASSQDPIGYTF; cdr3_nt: TGTGCCAGCAGCCAAGATCCTATCGGCTACACCTTC
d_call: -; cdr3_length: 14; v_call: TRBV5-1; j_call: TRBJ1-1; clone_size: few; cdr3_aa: CASSEQGEGTEAFF; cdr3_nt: TGCGCCAGCAGTGAACAGGGCGAGGGCACTGAAGCTTTCTTT
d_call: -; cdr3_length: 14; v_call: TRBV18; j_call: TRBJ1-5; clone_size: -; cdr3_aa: CASSRDTEGQPQHF; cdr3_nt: TGTGCCAGCTCTCGCGACACGGAGGGACAGCCCCAGCATTTT